Following are 28 T cell receptor beta chains from one sample sequenced in a study of blood T cell repertoires in COVID-19. Sequencing used immunoSEQ multiplex PCR; TCRdb keeps in-frame clones, though not all of them. This table has about 130,000 clones, roughly 83% appearing once. The material sequenced was peripheral blood. Receptor source: an elderly woman with acute or convalescent COVID-19.

The J gene is TRBJ2-1, the V gene TRBV29-1; weak D call: TRBD2 (7 bases). V was trimmed by 4 bases and J by 8 bases, leaving 12 bases between them. Germline-derived CDR1 and CDR2 are SQVTM and ANQGSEA. There are 12 residues in the CDR3. CDR3 sequence: CSVGGGGDEQFF. In nucleotides, the CDR3 is TGCAGCGTTGGGGGGGGCGGCGATGAGCAGTTCTTC.

The chain links TRBV30 to TRBJ1-4; tentatively, D is TRBD1 (5 bases). Germline values: CDR1 GTSNPN, CDR2 SVGIG (reference sequence). The CDR3 is made up of 17 amino acids. Trimming stripped 2 bases from V and 2 bases from J, with 18 bases between. CDR3 region: CAWSLVSGGFTNEKLFF. The CDR3 region has the DNA TGTGCCTGGAGTCTGGTGTCCGGGGGTTTTACTAATGAAAAACTGTTTTTT.

The V and J genes are TRBV6-6 and TRBJ2-7; maybe TRBD1 (6 bases). Between the trimmed V and J ends, which lost 4 bases and 1 base, there was a span of 11 bases. CDR1 and CDR2 (germline): MNHNY, SVGAGI (reference sequence). The CDR3 runs to 14 residues. This CDR3 reads CASSSRTVSYEQYF. In nucleotides, the CDR3 is TGTGCCAGCAGTTCACGGACAGTTTCCTACGAGCAGTACTTC.

Only one count was recorded for this clone. The chain recombines TRBV6-5 with TRBJ1-6, with TRBD1 as a possible D gene (6 bases). The CDR3 consists of 16 residues. Germline CDR1 and CDR2: MNHEY and SVGAGI. Trimming pared 0 bases from V and 7 bases from J, leaving 13 bases between. Here the CDR3 reads CASSYSRGGANSPLHF. DNA for the CDR3: TGTGCCAGCAGTTACTCTAGGGGGGGCGCGAATTCACCCCTCCACTTT.

The V call is TRBV21-1, the J call TRBJ1-1; no DNA check was done on the table's D call, TRBD1. TRBV21-1 is flagged as a pseudogene. The CDR3 is 18 amino acids. CDR3 protein: CASSPCGDSLSMNTEAFF. DNA for the CDR3: TGTGCCAGCAGCCCCTGTGGGGACAGCTTGTCCATGAACACTGAAGCTTTCTTT.

The chain combines TRBV5-1 with TRBJ1-1; D is perhaps TRBD1 (5 bases). V was pared by 7 bases and J by 1 base, with 14 bases between. The germline V gene has CDR1 SGHRS and CDR2 YFSETQ. The CDR3 is 14 amino acids. DNA of the CDR3: TGCGCCAGCGGAACCGGGACTAAGAACACTGAAGCTTTCTTT. Amino acids: CASGTGTKNTEAFF. Full variable domain (missing parts from reference TRBV5-1 and TRBJ1-1): KAGVTQTPRYLIKTRGQQVTLSCSPISGHRSVSWYQQTPGQGLQFLFEYFSETQRNKGNFPGRFSGRQFSNSRSEMNVSTLELGDSALYLCASGTGTKNTEAFFGQGTRLTVV.

The chain couples TRBV3-1 (or the pseudogene TRBV3-2) to TRBJ1-2; a weak D match, TRBD1 (5 bases). The germline V gene encodes CDR1 LGHDT and CDR2 YNNKEL (reference sequence). The V gene lost 3 bases and the J gene lost 5 bases, with 16 bases spanning the gap. CDR3 length equals 15 residues. CDR3: CASSQAKGLNYGYTF. The CDR3 nucleotides are TGTGCCAGCAGCCAGGCTAAGGGGTTGAATTATGGCTACACCTTC.

The table lists this clone with a count of one. The chain has TRBV7-2 and TRBJ1-6; 9 positions match TRBD1. Germline loops: CDR1 SGHTA, CDR2 FQGNSA. V was clipped by 10 bases and J by 7 bases; unmatched bases: 11. The CDR3 length is 15 residues. For the CDR3, the DNA is TGTGCCACCCAACGGCCGACAGGGGGAAATTCACCCCTCCACTTT. As protein: CATQRPTGGNSPLHF.

This chain connects TRBV10-2 to TRBJ2-5; D may be TRBD1 (6 bases). The CDR3 loop spans 15 amino acids. With 3 bases removed from V and 5 bases from J, the gap between germline ends came to 16 bases. Germline loops: CDR1 WSHSY, CDR2 SAAADI. The CDR3 DNA sequence: TGCGCCAGCAGTGAAACAGGGAGTTTTGGGGAGACCCAGTACTTC. Translating gives CASSETGSFGETQYF.

The CDR3 DNA follows: TGTGCCAGCAGCTTGGATACAGGCTTCGGGTATGGCTACACCTTC. It encodes CASSLDTGFGYGYTF. The rearrangement uses TRBV5-6 and TRBJ1-2, with a possible D match to TRBD1 (5 bases). The germline V and J ends were trimmed by 0 bases and 5 bases, with 14 bases remaining between them. This CDR3 has 15 residues. Germline V CDR1 and CDR2: SGHDT, YYEEEE.

Only a few counts were recorded for this clone. The chain uses TRBV9 and TRBJ1-1; no reliable D call. Germline CDR1 is SGDLS and CDR2 is YYNGEE. The CDR3 extends over 14 amino acids. V was clipped by 4 bases and J by 3 bases, with 13 bases between them. CDR3: CASSPYGVHTEAFF. The CDR3 bases are TGTGCCAGCAGCCCTTACGGGGTACACACTGAAGCTTTCTTT.

The V call is TRBV18, the J call TRBJ1-3; unclear D gene. The CDR3 has 14 amino acids. Trimming shortened V by 4 bases and J by 0 bases, and 7 bases separated the two germline ends. CDR1 and CDR2 from the germline V gene are KGHSH and LQKENI. DNA of the CDR3: TGTGCCAGCTCACGGAGTACCTCTGGAAACACCATATATTTT. Translating it yields CASSRSTSGNTIYF.

This clone was picked up a small number of times. This chain uses TRBV3-1 (or the pseudogene TRBV3-2) with TRBJ1-2, with D possibly matching TRBD1 (5 bases). The CDR3 covers 12 residues. The V gene lost 2 bases and the J gene lost 8 bases, with 9 bases spanning the gap. Looked up from germline, CDR1 is LGHDT and CDR2 is YNNKEL (reference sequence). The CDR3 DNA is TGTGCCAGCAGCCAACAGGGAAGCGGCTACACCTTC. This codes for CASSQQGSGYTF.

The V call is TRBV3-1 (or the pseudogene TRBV3-2), the J call TRBJ2-5; 11 bases match TRBD2. Germline values: CDR1 LGHDT, CDR2 YNNKEL (reference sequence). The CDR3 length is 17 residues. After removal of 1 base from V and 4 bases from J, the junction contained 8 bases not matched to a gene. The CDR3 bases are TGTGCCAGCAGCCAAGGCCTAGCGGGGGGTAGAGGAGAGACCCAGTACTTC. Protein sequence: CASSQGLAGGRGETQYF.

The chain employs TRBV5-4 and TRBJ1-4; perhaps TRBD1 as D (5 bases). Trimming left V 5 bases short and J 0 bases short, with 11 bases between. The CDR3 totals 15 residues. Germline CDR1 reads SGHNT; CDR2 reads YYREEE (reference sequence). The CDR3 coding sequence is TGTGCCAGCAGGCGCCAGGGTTCAACTAATGAAAAACTGTTTTTT. This sequence encodes CASRRQGSTNEKLFF.

The V gene is TRBV5-5, the J gene TRBJ1-1; D ambiguous. The CDR3 extends over 13 amino acids. CDR1 and CDR2 (germline): SGHKS, YYEKEE (reference sequence). V dropped 0 bases and J dropped 1 base, with 4 bases sitting between them. CDR3 protein: CASSLVANTEAFF. As DNA, the CDR3 is TGTGCCAGCAGCTTGGTAGCGAACACTGAAGCTTTCTTT.

This clone was picked up one time. This chain uses TRBV30 with TRBJ1-5; 7 nucleotides align to TRBD1. This CDR3 spans 14 amino acids. The germline CDR1 and CDR2 sequences are GTSNPN and SVGIG (reference sequence). V was clipped by 5 bases and J by 1 base; unmatched bases: 5. As DNA, the CDR3 is TGTGCCTGGGACAGGGTTTGGAGCAATCAGCCCCAGCATTTT. Its protein product is CAWDRVWSNQPQHF.

The chain is built from TRBV19 and TRBJ1-1; 7 bases align to TRBD1. V lost 7 bases, J lost 4 bases, and 15 bases stayed unmatched. The V gene's germline CDR1 is LNHDA and CDR2 SQIVND (reference sequence). The CDR3 totals 16 residues. The CDR3 is CASTWDRRGSGTEAFF. The CDR3 DNA follows: TGTGCCAGTACTTGGGACCGCAGGGGGAGCGGCACTGAAGCTTTCTTT.

The chain employs TRBV6-1 and TRBJ1-1; TRBD1 aligns across 7 bases. The CDR3 loop spans 16 amino acids. The germline gives CDR1 MNHNS, CDR2 SASEGT. Trimming removed 3 bases from V and 5 bases from J; junction bases left unmatched: 12. The CDR3 DNA sequence: TGTGCCAGCAGTGATTTCAGCAGACAGGGAAATACTGAAGCTTTCTTT. This encodes CASSDFSRQGNTEAFF.

V and J are TRBV3-1 (or the pseudogene TRBV3-2) and TRBJ2-7, with D perhaps matching TRBD1 (6 bases). This CDR3 region has 14 residues. Germline CDR1 reads LGHDT; CDR2 reads YNNKEL (reference sequence). Trimming took 3 bases from V and 3 from J, leaving 12 bases between them. Written as DNA, the CDR3 is TGTGCCAGCAGCCACACGGGACACTTCTACGAGCAGTACTTC. The encoded protein is CASSHTGHFYEQYF.

The chain combines TRBV9 with TRBJ2-2; the D is unclear. The V gene lost 4 bases and the J gene lost 0 bases, with 7 bases spanning the gap. Germline CDR1 SGDLS, CDR2 YYNGEE. The CDR3 is 14 amino acids. The CDR3 protein is CASSTPANTGELFF. In nucleotides, the CDR3 is TGTGCCAGCAGCACACCAGCGAACACCGGGGAGCTGTTTTTT.

V gene TRBV5-1 combines with J gene TRBJ1-1; TRBD1 is a possible D gene (6 bases). Germline V lookup: CDR1 SGHRS, CDR2 YFSETQ. The CDR3 spans 14 residues. V gave up 5 bases and J gave up 5 bases, with 16 bases separating them. The CDR3 DNA reads as TGCGCCAGCAGGCCGGACAGCGGGGAGACTGAAGCTTTCTTT. Protein product: CASRPDSGETEAFF.

The chain links TRBV11-3 to TRBJ2-2; D not resolved. The CDR3 runs to 14 residues. Trimming stripped 4 bases from V and 2 bases from J, with 8 bases between. Germline V gene sequence: CDR1 SGHNT, CDR2 YENEEA. Written as DNA, the CDR3 is TGTGCCAGCAGCTCATTTTCCAACACCGGGGAGCTGTTTTTT. Encoded protein: CASSSFSNTGELFF.

This chain joins TRBV29-1 and TRBJ2-5; D possibly corresponds to TRBD1 (6 bases). Trimming took 6 bases from V and 0 from J, leaving 17 bases between them. Germline CDR1 is SQVTM and CDR2 is ANQGSEA. This CDR3 region has 15 residues. CDR3 DNA: TGCAGCGTGATCCCGGGACAACTGTACCAAGAGACCCAGTACTTC. Protein product: CSVIPGQLYQETQYF.

This rearrangement joins TRBV19 to TRBJ1-5, with D perhaps matching TRBD1 (6 bases). This CDR3 is 16 amino acids long. Germline V gene sequence: CDR1 LNHDA, CDR2 SQIVND (reference sequence). V was shortened by 4 bases and J by 6 bases, with 19 bases between the two germline ends. The CDR3 region has the DNA TGTGCCAGTAGTACTTCCTGGACAGCCCGAAGTCAGCCCCAGCATTTT. Its translation is CASSTSWTARSQPQHF.

This clone has only one observation. The chain links TRBV7-9 to TRBJ1-6; D gene uncertain. Germline-derived CDR1 and CDR2 are SEHNR and FQNEAQ (reference sequence). This CDR3 comprises 14 residues. The germline V and J ends were trimmed by 1 base and 5 bases, with 6 bases remaining between them. CDR3 region: CASSLGQNNSPLHF. CDR3 bases: TGTGCCAGCAGCTTAGGACAAAATAATTCACCCCTCCACTTT.

The J gene is TRBJ1-1, the V gene TRBV6-2 or TRBV6-3, with D perhaps matching TRBD1 (5 bases). Germline CDR1 is MNHEY and CDR2 is SVGEGT. The length of the CDR3 is 12 residues. Trimming took 3 bases from V and 7 from J, leaving 9 bases between them. The CDR3 spells CASSYPGGEAFF. CDR3 DNA sequence: TGTGCCAGCAGTTATCCGGGGGGTGAAGCTTTCTTT.

The chain uses TRBV5-1 and TRBJ2-2; the D gene is possibly TRBD2 (7 bases). Trimming removed 1 base at V and 3 bases at J, with 13 bases between. Germline lookup yields CDR1 SGHRS and CDR2 YFSETQ. CDR3 length: 16 amino acids. CDR3 in amino acids: CASSLFVGGHTGELFF. DNA of the CDR3: TGCGCCAGCAGCTTGTTTGTGGGGGGGCACACCGGGGAGCTGTTTTTT. Full variable domain (outside the CDR3, taken from reference TRBV5-1 and TRBJ2-2): KAGVTQTPRYLIKTRGQQVTLSCSPISGHRSVSWYQQTPGQGLQFLFEYFSETQRNKGNFPGRFSGRQFSNSRSEMNVSTLELGDSALYLCASSLFVGGHTGELFFGEGSRLTVL.